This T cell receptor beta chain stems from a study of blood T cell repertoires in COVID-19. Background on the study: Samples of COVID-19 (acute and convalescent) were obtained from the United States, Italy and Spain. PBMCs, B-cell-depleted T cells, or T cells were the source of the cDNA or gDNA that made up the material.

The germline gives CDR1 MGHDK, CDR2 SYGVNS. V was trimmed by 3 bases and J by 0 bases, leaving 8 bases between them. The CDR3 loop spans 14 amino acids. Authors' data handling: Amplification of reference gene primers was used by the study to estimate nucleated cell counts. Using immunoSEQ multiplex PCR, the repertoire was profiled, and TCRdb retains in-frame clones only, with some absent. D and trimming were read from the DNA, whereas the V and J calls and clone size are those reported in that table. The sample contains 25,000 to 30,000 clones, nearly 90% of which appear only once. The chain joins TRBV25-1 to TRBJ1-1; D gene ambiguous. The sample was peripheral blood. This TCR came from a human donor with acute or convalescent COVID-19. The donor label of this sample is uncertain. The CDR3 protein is CASSERELNTEAFF. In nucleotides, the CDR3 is TGTGCCAGCAGTGAGAGGGAATTGAACACTGAAGCTTTCTTT.